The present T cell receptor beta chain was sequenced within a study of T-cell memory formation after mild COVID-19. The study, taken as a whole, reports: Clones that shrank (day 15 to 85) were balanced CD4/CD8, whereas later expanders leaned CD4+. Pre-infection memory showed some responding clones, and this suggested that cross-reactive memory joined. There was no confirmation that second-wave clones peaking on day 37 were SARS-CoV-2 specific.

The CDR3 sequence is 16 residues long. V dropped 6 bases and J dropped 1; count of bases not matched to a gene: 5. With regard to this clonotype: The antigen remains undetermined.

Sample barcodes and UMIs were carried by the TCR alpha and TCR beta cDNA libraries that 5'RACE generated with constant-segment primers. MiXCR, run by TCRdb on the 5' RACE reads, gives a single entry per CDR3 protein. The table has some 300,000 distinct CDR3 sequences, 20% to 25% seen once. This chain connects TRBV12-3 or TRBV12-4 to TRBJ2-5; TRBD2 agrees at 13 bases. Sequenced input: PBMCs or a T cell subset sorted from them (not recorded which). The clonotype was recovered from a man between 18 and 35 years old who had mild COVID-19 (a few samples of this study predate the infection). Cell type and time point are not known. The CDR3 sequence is CASRPGTSGIQETQYF. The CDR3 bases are TGTGCCAGCAGGCCGGGGACTAGCGGGATCCAAGAGACCCAGTACTTC.